This TCR beta chain was recovered during a study of early T cells in non-severe SARS-CoV-2 infection. Trimming left V 2 bases short and J 10 bases short, with 6 bases between. Germline V gives CDR1 SEHNR, CDR2 FQNEAQ (reference sequence). This CDR3 has 12 residues. TCRdb re-called the 5' RACE reads through MiXCR, storing one row per CDR3 protein. The table includes more than 35,000 distinct CDR3 sequences, 5.5% to 7.5% detected once. This clonotype was counted only a few times. The chain is built from TRBV7-9 and TRBJ1-6; D is unresolved. The sequenced material came from whole blood. This clonotype originated in an adult who was a healthcare worker with PCR-confirmed SARS-CoV-2 infection or an uninfected control (not recorded which). CDR3 nucleotides: TGTGCCAGCAGCTTAACAAGCTCACCCCTCCACTTT. Encoded protein: CASSLTSSPLHF.